The 23 T cell receptor beta chains below all came from one sample that was sequenced in a study of OX40 agonist ivuxolimab in advanced cancers. Here immunoSEQ multiplex PCR was the method, and the copy in TCRdb shows in-frame clones only, minus some. The table records under 70,000 clones, around 86% of them present only once. The input for sequencing was CD4+ or CD8+ T cells sorted from blood, taken in a trial of the OX40 agonist ivuxolimab. The source is an adult with an advanced solid tumor such as melanoma, head and neck, liver or kidney cancer.

This chain uses TRBV12-5 with TRBJ2-1, with D possibly matching TRBD2 (6 bases). The V end was cut by 1 base, the J end by 0 bases, with 16 bases between. CDR3 size: 18 residues. The germline V gene has CDR1 LGHNT and CDR2 FRNRAP. DNA for the CDR3: TGTGCTAGTGGTTTGGCCCCCGGGAGCGACACCTCCTACAATGAGCAGTTCTTC. It encodes CASGLAPGSDTSYNEQFF.

The chain is built from TRBV4-2 and TRBJ1-1; D possibly corresponds to TRBD1 (6 bases). The CDR3 covers 16 residues. Trimming stripped 0 bases from V and 0 bases from J, with 11 bases between. The germline CDR1 and CDR2 sequences are LGHNA and YNFKEQ. The chain's CDR3 is CASSQEPGALNTEAFF. The CDR3 DNA sequence: TGTGCCAGCAGCCAAGAGCCAGGGGCCTTGAACACTGAAGCTTTCTTT.

This clone appeared a single time. The chain carries TRBV19 and TRBJ1-1; 8 bases agree with TRBD1. Germline CDR1 and CDR2: LNHDA and SQIVND (reference sequence). CDR3 length: 14 residues. After removal of 5 bases from V and 3 bases from J, the junction contained 5 bases not matched to a gene. The CDR3 DNA reads as TGTGCCAGTAGTTTCAGGGGGCTGGACACTGAAGCTTTCTTT. Its translation is CASSFRGLDTEAFF.

The rearrangement uses TRBV30 and TRBJ1-3; D is unresolved. V was cut by 2 bases and J by 1 base, with 15 bases left in between. This CDR3 has 16 residues. Germline loops: CDR1 GTSNPN, CDR2 SVGIG (reference sequence). The CDR3 sequence is CAWSILEHPSGNTIYF. As DNA, the CDR3 is TGTGCCTGGAGTATCCTGGAGCACCCGTCTGGAAACACCATATATTTT.

The V call is TRBV7-8, the J call TRBJ2-7; either TRBD1 or TRBD2 may supply D (5 bases each). Deletions cut 2 bases from V and 6 bases from J, with 14 bases between. This CDR3 contains 14 residues. The germline gives CDR1 SGHVS, CDR2 FQNEAQ. CDR3 protein: CASSLRDLSPEQYF. CDR3 in DNA: TGTGCCAGCAGCTTAAGGGACCTCTCACCCGAGCAGTACTTC.

The chain joins TRBV7-9 to TRBJ1-5, with D possibly TRBD1 on 5 matching bases. The CDR3 runs to 13 residues. V was cut by 5 bases and J by 7 bases, with 12 bases left in between. Germline CDR1 reads SEHNR; CDR2 reads FQNEAQ (reference sequence). CDR3 residues: CASSVGLGQPQHF. CDR3 DNA: TGTGCCAGCAGCGTGGGGCTCGGGCAGCCCCAGCATTTT.

In its sample, this clone was seen a few times. The J gene is TRBJ2-7, the V gene TRBV27; D not certain. V was clipped by 6 bases and J by 1 base, with 7 bases between them. This CDR3 is 12 amino acids long. Germline CDR1 and CDR2: MNHEY and SMNVEV (reference sequence). As DNA, the CDR3 is TGTGCCAGCAGGGGTCGGTCCTACGAGCAGTACTTC. This gives the protein CASRGRSYEQYF.

This clone has just one count. The chain is built from TRBV19 and TRBJ2-7; 8 nucleotides line up with TRBD1. This CDR3 comprises 11 residues. In germline, CDR1 is LNHDA, CDR2 SQIVND (reference sequence). V was pared by 10 bases and J by 3 bases, with 2 bases of the junction left unmatched. CDR3 residues: CATGQGYEQYF. CDR3 bases: TGTGCCACTGGACAGGGCTACGAGCAGTACTTC. Full variable domain (rest looked up from reference TRBV19 and TRBJ2-7): DGGITQSPKYLFRKEGQNVTLSCEQNLNHDAMYWYRQDPGQGLRLIYYSQIVNDFQKGDIAEGYSVSREKKESFPLTVTSAQKNPTAFYLCATGQGYEQYFGPGTRLTVT.

This clone has a handful of counts. This chain links TRBV18 with TRBJ2-7; D possibly matches TRBD1 or TRBD2 (6 bases each). There are 16 residues in the CDR3. The V gene's germline CDR1 is KGHSH and CDR2 LQKENI. The germline V and J ends were trimmed by 4 bases and 3 bases, with 19 bases remaining between them. CDR3 loop: CASSRQANRGDYEQYF. The DNA of the CDR3 is TGTGCCAGCTCACGACAGGCAAATAGGGGGGACTACGAGCAGTACTTC.

The chain employs TRBV7-2 and TRBJ2-1; the match to TRBD2 covers 12 bases. This CDR3 spans 16 amino acids. CDR1 and CDR2 from the germline V gene are SGHTA and FQGNSA. Trimming removed 5 bases from V and 9 bases from J; junction bases left unmatched: 11. CDR3 sequence (DNA): TGTGCCAGCAGCACGACTAGCGGGGGCCGGGTGGGTGAGCAGTTCTTC. This codes for CASSTTSGGRVGEQFF.

This clone was recorded only once. The chain is built from TRBV5-1 and TRBJ2-7; unclear D gene. Trimming pared 0 bases from V and 1 base from J, leaving 5 bases between. This CDR3 region has 13 residues. Germline assignment: CDR1 SGHRS and CDR2 YFSETQ. The CDR3 sequence is CASSLDNSYEQYF. The CDR3 DNA is TGCGCCAGCAGCTTGGACAATTCCTACGAGCAGTACTTC.

The gene calls are TRBV19 and TRBJ1-5; D is perhaps TRBD1 (6 bases). The CDR3 consists of 17 residues. The V gene's germline CDR1 is LNHDA and CDR2 SQIVND (reference sequence). V was clipped by 1 base and J by 1 base, with 14 bases between them. CDR3 amino acids: CASSIGGGAGSNQPQHF. DNA of the CDR3: TGTGCCAGTAGTATAGGGGGGGGCGCCGGGAGCAATCAGCCCCAGCATTTT.

This clone has just one count. The chain couples TRBV5-1 to TRBJ2-7; 7 nucleotides align to TRBD2. Trimming cost V 0 bases and J 5 bases; bases outside gene matches: 5. CDR3 size: 14 residues. The germline CDR1 and CDR2 sequences are SGHRS and YFSETQ. CDR3: CASSLVEGRDEQYF. DNA of the CDR3: TGCGCCAGCAGCTTGGTAGAGGGGAGGGACGAGCAGTACTTC.

On this clone: Compared with germline, one end of the junction differs, possibly owing to a read error. In nucleotides, the CDR3 is TGCGCCGGCAGCTCAGGACAGGGATACTCCGTCGCGACTGAAGCTTTCTTT. Translated, it gives CAGSSGQGYSVATEAFF. The genes are TRBV5-1 and TRBJ1-1; 8 bases are a match to TRBD1. Looked up from germline, CDR1 is SGHRS and CDR2 is YFSETQ. This CDR3 is built from 17 residues.

The chain employs TRBV6-5 and TRBJ1-2; D is unclear. There are 13 residues in the CDR3. In germline, CDR1 is MNHEY, CDR2 SVGAGI. The V end was cut by 6 bases, the J end by 7 bases, with 15 bases between. In DNA, the CDR3 is TGTGCCAGCAGCCCCGACTGGCAGGCTGGCTACACCTTC. The encoded protein is CASSPDWQAGYTF.

The sample holds a few counts of this clone. The J gene is TRBJ2-3, the V gene TRBV11-2; D call uncertain. The V end lost 1 base, the J end lost 4 bases, and 9 bases lay between the germline ends. CDR1 is SGHAT and CDR2 is FQNNGV in the germline V gene. The CDR3 has 14 amino acids. For the CDR3, the DNA is TGTGCCAGCAGCTTAGTCGGCCCAGCAGATACGCAGTATTTT. This gives the protein CASSLVGPADTQYF.

The chain is built from TRBV10-3 and TRBJ1-1; 9 bases are shared with TRBD1. Trimming cost V 2 bases and J 5 bases; bases outside gene matches: 6. Germline V CDR1 and CDR2: ENHRY, SYGVKD. This CDR3 region has 15 residues. The CDR3 DNA follows: TGTGCCATCAGTGAGCCGGGACAGGGTCGGACTGAAGCTTTCTTT. As protein: CAISEPGQGRTEAFF.

The rearrangement uses TRBV19 and TRBJ1-5; 8 bases are shared with TRBD1. Trimming at V came to 5 bases and at J to 4 bases, leaving 4 bases not matched to a gene. Germline V gene data show CDR1 as LNHDA and CDR2 as SQIVND (reference sequence). The CDR3 is 14 amino acids. CDR3 region: CASSVTGGNQPQHF. The CDR3, as DNA: TGTGCCAGTAGTGTTACAGGGGGGAATCAGCCCCAGCATTTT.

This chain joins TRBV9 and TRBJ1-1; TRBD1 matches 7 bases. Unmatched junction bases numbered 5, after V lost 2 bases and J lost 4 bases. CDR1 and CDR2 from the germline V gene are SGDLS and YYNGEE. The CDR3 contains 14 residues. Here the CDR3 DNA reads TGTGCCAGCAGCGTTCGACAGGGAGGCACTGAAGCTTTCTTT. Translation: CASSVRQGGTEAFF.

This chain joins TRBV4-2 and TRBJ1-1; 7 bases line up with TRBD1. Germline loops: CDR1 LGHNA, CDR2 YNFKEQ. V lost 1 base and J lost 1; bases outside the gene matches: 3. This CDR3 is 15 amino acids long. This chain's CDR3 is CASSQVTGANTEAFF. CDR3 in DNA: TGTGCCAGCAGCCAAGTTACAGGGGCGAACACTGAAGCTTTCTTT.

The chain combines TRBV6-5 with TRBJ2-1; D uncertain. The CDR3 covers 14 residues. Trimming pared 6 bases from V and 2 bases from J, leaving 11 bases between. Per germline, CDR1 MNHEY and CDR2 SVGAGI. Here the CDR3 DNA reads TGTGCCAGCAGACAGTCCGGGCCCTACAATGAGCAGTTCTTC. Translation: CASRQSGPYNEQFF.

The DNA for the CDR3 is TGTGCCAGCAGCTTGTCCCTCCTCCAAGAGACCCAGTACTTC. Its protein is CASSLSLLQETQYF. This chain links TRBV7-9 with TRBJ2-5, with unresolved D. The V gene lost 3 bases and the J gene lost 1 base, with 9 bases spanning the gap. Germline V gene lookup returns CDR1 SEHNR and CDR2 FQNEAQ (reference sequence). The CDR3 has 14 amino acids.

The chain joins TRBV5-4 to TRBJ2-5; TRBD1 agrees at 8 bases. V trimming: 2 bases; J trimming: 7 bases; junction bases outside the gene matches: 7. CDR1 is SGHNT and CDR2 is YYREEE in the germline V gene (reference sequence). This CDR3 comprises 14 residues. The CDR3 is CASSLARGLGTQYF. The DNA for the CDR3 is TGTGCCAGCAGCTTAGCCAGGGGGCTGGGGACCCAGTACTTC.